The 9 T cell receptor beta chains below come from one sample, sequenced in a study of blood T cell repertoires in COVID-19. Method: immunoSEQ multiplex PCR; TCRdb's copy keeps in-frame clones and lacks some. Among approximately 100,000 clones, over 80% were seen once, and the ten largest hold approximately 5.8%. Material for sequencing was peripheral blood. Receptors were obtained from a man aged 50-59 years with active COVID-19.

The chain is built from TRBV7-9 and TRBJ1-1; D ambiguous. The CDR3 is 15 amino acids. V lost 2 bases and J 5 bases, leaving 15 bases between the germline ends. Looked up from germline, CDR1 is SEHNR and CDR2 is FQNEAQ (reference sequence). CDR3 residues: CASSLNLGEITEAFF. The CDR3 DNA reads TGTGCCAGCAGCTTAAACCTAGGTGAGATTACTGAAGCTTTCTTT.

The chain's CDR3 is CASSQGIGGAYEQYF. The DNA of the CDR3 is TGTGCCAGCAGCCAAGGTATTGGAGGGGCCTACGAGCAGTACTTC. The V and J genes are TRBV14 and TRBJ2-7; a possible D gene is TRBD2 (6 bases). This CDR3 comprises 15 residues. From germline, CDR1 is SGHDN and CDR2 FVKESK. V was clipped by 1 base and J by 2 bases, with 12 bases between them.

The chain recombines TRBV6-5 with TRBJ2-1, with TRBD1 matching over 8 bases. Germline CDR1 is MNHEY and CDR2 is SVGAGI. The CDR3 totals 14 residues. Unmatched junction bases numbered 10, after V lost 7 bases and J lost 8 bases. In DNA form, the CDR3 reads TGTGCCAGCACTACACCTCAGGGGGCCTATGAGCAGTTCTTC. Translation: CASTTPQGAYEQFF.

This clone was seen a single time. J is TRBJ2-5 and V is TRBV5-1, with unresolved D. Germline CDR1 SGHRS, CDR2 YFSETQ. The CDR3 has 11 residues. With 6 bases removed from V and 1 base from J, the gap between germline ends came to 4 bases. The CDR3 spells CASIGQETQYF. The DNA of the CDR3 is TGCGCCAGCATCGGCCAAGAGACCCAGTACTTC.

This clone was counted once. This chain connects TRBV11-2 to TRBJ2-5; 10 nucleotides align to TRBD2. V shed 3 bases, J shed 0 bases, and the junction held 1 base outside the gene matches. Germline V gene lookup returns CDR1 SGHAT and CDR2 FQNNGV. The CDR3 loop spans 15 amino acids. Here the CDR3 reads CASSLTSGYQETQYF. In DNA, the CDR3 is TGTGCCAGCAGCTTGACTAGCGGGTACCAAGAGACCCAGTACTTC.

The chain uses TRBV5-1 and TRBJ2-1; the match to TRBD2 covers 9 bases. With V trimmed by 4 bases and J by 6 bases, 5 bases remained unmatched. Germline lookup yields CDR1 SGHRS and CDR2 YFSETQ. The CDR3 length is 14 residues. CDR3 region: CASSEGLASNEQFF. In DNA, the CDR3 is TGCGCCAGCAGCGAGGGACTAGCTAGCAATGAGCAGTTCTTC. Full variable domain (remainder filled in from reference TRBV5-1 and TRBJ2-1): KAGVTQTPRYLIKTRGQQVTLSCSPISGHRSVSWYQQTPGQGLQFLFEYFSETQRNKGNFPGRFSGRQFSNSRSEMNVSTLELGDSALYLCASSEGLASNEQFFGPGTRLTVL.

The chain joins TRBV27 to TRBJ2-7, with D tentatively TRBD1 (5 bases). Germline V gene data show CDR1 as MNHEY and CDR2 as SMNVEV (reference sequence). The CDR3 is 14 amino acids. V lost 5 bases and J lost 7, with 18 bases in between. CDR3 residues: CASSPGGPPGEQYF. The DNA for the CDR3 is TGTGCCAGCAGTCCAGGTGGTCCCCCAGGGGAGCAGTACTTC.

The CDR3 spells CASSLRGTVTTYEQYF. Here the CDR3 DNA reads TGTGCCAGCAGCTTAAGGGGGACGGTTACCACCTACGAGCAGTACTTC. J is TRBJ2-7 and V is TRBV13; the D gene is possibly TRBD1 (6 bases). The CDR3 runs to 16 residues. V dropped 2 bases and J dropped 2 bases, with 16 bases sitting between them. In germline, CDR1 is PRHDT, CDR2 FYEKMQ (reference sequence).

This rearrangement joins TRBV5-8 to TRBJ2-3; D is ambiguous. Trimming took off 4 bases at V and 8 bases at J, with 20 bases between the two ends. Germline V gene sequence: CDR1 SGHTS, CDR2 YDEGEE. This CDR3 region has 15 residues. CDR3 residues: CASSPNAIAGGTQYF. CDR3 nucleotides: TGTGCCAGCAGCCCCAACGCTATTGCCGGTGGTACGCAGTATTTT.